This TCR beta chain is drawn from a study of response to subunit inactivated influenza vaccine. General study results and limits: It was suggested by the authors that few new T cells are recruited by each seasonal influenza vaccination.

This clonotype was picked up many times. Its target is unknown. TCRdb itself ran the RT-PCR reads through MiXCR, one entry per CDR3 protein. The data hold under 550,000 distinct CDR3 sequences, with around 8% observed a single time. The TCR was taken from a man aged 50 to 69 who received an inactivated influenza vaccine. The specimen comprised PBMCs from blood, sampled about 23 months after vaccination.

This chain's CDR3 is CASSFADPTDTQYF. The CDR3 DNA follows: TGTGCCAGCAGCTTCGCCGATCCCACAGATACGCAGTATTTT. The chain combines TRBV11-1 with TRBJ2-3; D call uncertain. This CDR3 region has 14 residues. V shed 3 bases and J shed 2 bases, with 9 bases lying between them. Germline CDR1 reads SGHAT; CDR2 reads FQDESV (reference sequence).